This is a list of T cell receptor beta chains from one sample in a study of T cell responses to AZD1222 COVID-19 vaccine. Profiling relied on immunoSEQ multiplex PCR, and the TCRdb table lists in-frame clones only, not all of them. Here the sample spans 150,000 or so clones, roughly nine tenths being singletons. Sequenced material: peripheral blood, taken on day 0 of AZD1222 vaccination. The origin of the receptors is an adult in good health. CDR3s include the opening cysteine and the closing phenylalanine or tryptophan. Each record gives: V gene, J gene, CDR3 protein.

v_call: TRBV19; j_call: TRBJ2-7; cdr3_aa: CASRLGQGAREQYF
v_call: TRBV9; j_call: TRBJ2-5; cdr3_aa: CASSDLAGVQETQYF
v_call: TRBV9; j_call: TRBJ1-1; cdr3_aa: CASSPAGTGNTEAFF
v_call: TRBV6-5; j_call: TRBJ1-3; cdr3_aa: CASSYSNRFGGNTIYF
v_call: TRBV5-1; j_call: TRBJ1-2; cdr3_aa: CASSLTWTGEGYTF
v_call: TRBV28; j_call: TRBJ1-5; cdr3_aa: CASSITGNQPQHF
v_call: TRBV7-6; j_call: TRBJ1-2; cdr3_aa: CASSQKSGRGHYGYTF
v_call: TRBV11-3; j_call: TRBJ2-3; cdr3_aa: CASSLGPTSVTQYF
v_call: TRBV5-1; j_call: TRBJ1-1; cdr3_aa: CASSSGGQGNTEAFF
v_call: TRBV30; j_call: TRBJ1-2; cdr3_aa: CAWSGQSGYGYTF
v_call: TRBV28; j_call: TRBJ1-5; cdr3_aa: CASSFLSRGGNQPQHF
v_call: TRBV4-1; j_call: TRBJ2-7; cdr3_aa: CASSQARTGGFYEQYF
v_call: TRBV4-3; j_call: TRBJ2-5; cdr3_aa: CASSQEPYFGGLRETQYF